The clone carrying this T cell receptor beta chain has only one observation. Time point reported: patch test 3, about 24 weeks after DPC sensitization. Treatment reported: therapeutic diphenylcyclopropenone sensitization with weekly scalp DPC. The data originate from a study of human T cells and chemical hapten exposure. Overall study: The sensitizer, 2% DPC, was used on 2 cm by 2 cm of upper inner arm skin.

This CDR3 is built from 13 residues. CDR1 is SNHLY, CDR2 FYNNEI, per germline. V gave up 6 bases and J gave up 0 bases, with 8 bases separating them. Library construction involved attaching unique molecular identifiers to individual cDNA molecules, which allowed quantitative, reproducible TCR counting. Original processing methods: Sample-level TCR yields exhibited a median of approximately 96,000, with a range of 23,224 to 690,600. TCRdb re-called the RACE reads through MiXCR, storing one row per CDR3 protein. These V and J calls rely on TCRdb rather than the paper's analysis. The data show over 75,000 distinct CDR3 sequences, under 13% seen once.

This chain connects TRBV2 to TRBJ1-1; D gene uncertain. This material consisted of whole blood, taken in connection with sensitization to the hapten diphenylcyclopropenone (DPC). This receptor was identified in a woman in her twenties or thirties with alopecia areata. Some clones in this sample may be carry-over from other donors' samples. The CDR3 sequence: CASRAELNTEAFF. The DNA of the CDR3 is TGTGCCAGCAGAGCAGAACTGAACACTGAAGCTTTCTTT.